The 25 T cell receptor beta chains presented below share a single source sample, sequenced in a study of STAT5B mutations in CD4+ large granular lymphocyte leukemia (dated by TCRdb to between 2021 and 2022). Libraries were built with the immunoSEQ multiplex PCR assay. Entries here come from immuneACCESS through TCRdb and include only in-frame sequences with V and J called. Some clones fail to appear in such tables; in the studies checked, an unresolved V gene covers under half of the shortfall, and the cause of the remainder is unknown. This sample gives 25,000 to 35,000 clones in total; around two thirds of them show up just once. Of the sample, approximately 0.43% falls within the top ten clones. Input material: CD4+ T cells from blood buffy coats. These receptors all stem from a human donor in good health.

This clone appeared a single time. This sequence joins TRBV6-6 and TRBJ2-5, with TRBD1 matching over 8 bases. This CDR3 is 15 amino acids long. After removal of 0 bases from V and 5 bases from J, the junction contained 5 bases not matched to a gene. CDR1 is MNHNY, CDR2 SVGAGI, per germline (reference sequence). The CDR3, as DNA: TGTGCCAGCAGTTACTCCCAGGGGGCGCGGGAGACCCAGTACTTC. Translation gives CASSYSQGARETQYF.

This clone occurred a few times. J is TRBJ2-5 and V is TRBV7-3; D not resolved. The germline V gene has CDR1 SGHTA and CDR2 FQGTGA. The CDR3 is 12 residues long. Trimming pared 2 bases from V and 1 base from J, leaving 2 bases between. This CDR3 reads CASSLFQETQYF. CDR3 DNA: TGTGCCAGCAGCTTATTCCAAGAGACCCAGTACTTC.

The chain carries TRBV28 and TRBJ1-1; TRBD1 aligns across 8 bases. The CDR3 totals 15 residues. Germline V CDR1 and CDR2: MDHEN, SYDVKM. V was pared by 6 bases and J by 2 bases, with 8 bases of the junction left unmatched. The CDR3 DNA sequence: TGTGCCAGCAGATTAAGCGGGACAGGTAACACTGAAGCTTTCTTT. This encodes CASRLSGTGNTEAFF.

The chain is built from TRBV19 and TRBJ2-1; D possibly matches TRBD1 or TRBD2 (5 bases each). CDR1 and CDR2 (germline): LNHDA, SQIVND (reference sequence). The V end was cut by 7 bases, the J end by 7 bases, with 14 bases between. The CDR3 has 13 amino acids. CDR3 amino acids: CASNRGQGNEQFF. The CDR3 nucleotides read TGTGCCAGTAACCGGGGCCAAGGGAATGAGCAGTTCTTC.

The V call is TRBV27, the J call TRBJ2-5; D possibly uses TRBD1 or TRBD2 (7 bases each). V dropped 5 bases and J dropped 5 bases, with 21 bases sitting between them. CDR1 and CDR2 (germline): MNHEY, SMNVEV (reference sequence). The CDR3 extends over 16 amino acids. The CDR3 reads CASSTRGAGGEETQYF. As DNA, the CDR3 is TGTGCCAGCAGTACCCGCGGGGCAGGGGGGGAGGAGACCCAGTACTTC.

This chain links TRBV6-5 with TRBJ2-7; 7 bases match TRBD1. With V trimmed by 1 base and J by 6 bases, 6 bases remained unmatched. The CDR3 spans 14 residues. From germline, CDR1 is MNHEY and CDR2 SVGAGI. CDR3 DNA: TGTGCCAGCAGTTACTACAGGGGACCGGGCGAGCAGTACTTC. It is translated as CASSYYRGPGEQYF.

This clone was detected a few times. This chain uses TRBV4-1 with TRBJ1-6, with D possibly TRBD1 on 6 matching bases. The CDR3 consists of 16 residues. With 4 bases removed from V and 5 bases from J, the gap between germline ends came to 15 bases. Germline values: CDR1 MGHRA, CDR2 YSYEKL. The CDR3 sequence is CASSRGDRYNNSPLHF. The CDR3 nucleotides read TGCGCCAGCAGCCGGGGAGACAGGTATAATAATTCACCCCTCCACTTT.

In nucleotides, the CDR3 is TGTGCCAGTACCGGGACTAGCGGGGGGGCCGAGACCCAGTACTTC. This codes for CASTGTSGGAETQYF. The V and J genes are TRBV19 and TRBJ2-5; TRBD2 aligns across 16 bases. Germline V gene data show CDR1 as LNHDA and CDR2 as SQIVND (reference sequence). Trimming at V came to 7 bases and at J to 5 bases, leaving 4 bases not matched to a gene. This CDR3 is 15 amino acids long.

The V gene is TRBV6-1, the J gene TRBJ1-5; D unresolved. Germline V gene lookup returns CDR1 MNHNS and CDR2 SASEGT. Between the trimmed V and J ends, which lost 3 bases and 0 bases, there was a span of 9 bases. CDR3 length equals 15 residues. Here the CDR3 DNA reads TGTGCCAGCAGTGATAGGGCATATAGCAATCAGCCCCAGCATTTT. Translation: CASSDRAYSNQPQHF.

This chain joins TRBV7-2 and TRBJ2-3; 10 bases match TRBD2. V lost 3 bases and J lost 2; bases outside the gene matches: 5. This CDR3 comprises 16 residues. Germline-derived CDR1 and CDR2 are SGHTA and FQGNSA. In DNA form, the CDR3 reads TGTGCCAGCAGCTTGGGGCTAGCGGGAGACACAGATACGCAGTATTTT. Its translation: CASSLGLAGDTDTQYF.

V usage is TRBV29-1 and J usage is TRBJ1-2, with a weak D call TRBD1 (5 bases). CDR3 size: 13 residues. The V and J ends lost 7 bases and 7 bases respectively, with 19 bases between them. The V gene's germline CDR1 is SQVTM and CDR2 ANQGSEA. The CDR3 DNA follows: TGCAGCGCCGAAGCCTCAGGGAGAGGTGGCTACACCTTC. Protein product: CSAEASGRGGYTF.

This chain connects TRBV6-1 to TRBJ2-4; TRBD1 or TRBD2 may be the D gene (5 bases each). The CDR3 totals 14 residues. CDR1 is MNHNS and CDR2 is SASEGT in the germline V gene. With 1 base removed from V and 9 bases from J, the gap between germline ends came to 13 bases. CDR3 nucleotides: TGTGCCAGCAGTGAAGGGGGACGGGGATCCATTCAGTACTTC. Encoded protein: CASSEGGRGSIQYF.

CDR3 sequence: CASSDREGGTDTQYF. CDR3 DNA sequence: TGTGCCAGCAGTGACAGGGAGGGGGGCACAGATACGCAGTATTTT. The rearrangement links TRBV6-4 to TRBJ2-3; D is possibly TRBD2 (7 bases). Trimming shortened V by 2 bases and J by 1 base, and 10 bases separated the two germline ends. CDR3 length: 15 amino acids. Germline lookup yields CDR1 MRHNA and CDR2 SNTAGT.

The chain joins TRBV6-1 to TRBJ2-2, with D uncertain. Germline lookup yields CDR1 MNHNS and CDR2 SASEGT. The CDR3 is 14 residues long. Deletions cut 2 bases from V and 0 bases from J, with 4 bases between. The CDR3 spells CASSEQSNTGELFF. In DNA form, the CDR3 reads TGTGCCAGCAGTGAACAGTCGAACACCGGGGAGCTGTTTTTT.

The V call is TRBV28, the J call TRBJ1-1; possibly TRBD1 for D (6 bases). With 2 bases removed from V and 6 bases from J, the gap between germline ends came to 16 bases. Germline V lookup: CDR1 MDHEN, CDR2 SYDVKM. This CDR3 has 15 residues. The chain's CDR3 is CASSLGSAGAAEAFF. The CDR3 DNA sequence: TGTGCCAGCAGTTTAGGGTCTGCAGGGGCTGCTGAAGCTTTCTTT.

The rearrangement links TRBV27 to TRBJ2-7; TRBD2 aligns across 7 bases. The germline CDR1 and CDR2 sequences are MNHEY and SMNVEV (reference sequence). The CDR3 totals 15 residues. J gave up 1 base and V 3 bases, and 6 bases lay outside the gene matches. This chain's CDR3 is CASSFGAGPSYEQYF. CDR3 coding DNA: TGTGCCAGCAGTTTCGGAGCGGGGCCTTCCTACGAGCAGTACTTC.

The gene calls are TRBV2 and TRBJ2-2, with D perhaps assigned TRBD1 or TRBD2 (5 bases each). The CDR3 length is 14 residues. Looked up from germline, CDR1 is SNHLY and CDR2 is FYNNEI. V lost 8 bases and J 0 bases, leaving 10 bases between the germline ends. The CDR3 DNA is TGTGCCAGCGTTTGGGGGACGAACACCGGGGAGCTGTTTTTT. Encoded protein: CASVWGTNTGELFF. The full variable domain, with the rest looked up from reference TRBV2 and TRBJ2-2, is EPEVTQTPSHQVTQMGQEVILRCVPISNHLYFYWYRQILGQKVEFLVSFYNNEISEKSEIFDDQFSVERPDGSNFTLKIRSTKLEDSAMYFCASVWGTNTGELFFGEGSRLTVL.

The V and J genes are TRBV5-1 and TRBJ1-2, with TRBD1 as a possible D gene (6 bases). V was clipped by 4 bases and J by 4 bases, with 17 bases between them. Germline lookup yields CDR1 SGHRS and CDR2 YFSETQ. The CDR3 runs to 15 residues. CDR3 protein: CASSGTGAGSYGYTF. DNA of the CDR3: TGCGCCAGCAGCGGGACGGGGGCCGGCAGCTATGGCTACACCTTC.

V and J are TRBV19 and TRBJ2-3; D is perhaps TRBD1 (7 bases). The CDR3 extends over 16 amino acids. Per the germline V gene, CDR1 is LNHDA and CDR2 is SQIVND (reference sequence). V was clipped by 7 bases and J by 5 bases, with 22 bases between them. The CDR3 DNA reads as TGTGCCAGTAACCTATACGGGAGACAGGGATTAGATACGCAGTATTTT. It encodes CASNLYGRQGLDTQYF.

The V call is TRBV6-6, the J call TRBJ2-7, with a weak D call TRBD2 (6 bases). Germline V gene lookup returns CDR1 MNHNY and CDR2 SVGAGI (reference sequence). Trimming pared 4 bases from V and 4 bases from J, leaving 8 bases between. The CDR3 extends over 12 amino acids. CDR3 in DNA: TGTGCCAGCAGTTCGACTAGTTACGAGCAGTACTTC. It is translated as CASSSTSYEQYF.

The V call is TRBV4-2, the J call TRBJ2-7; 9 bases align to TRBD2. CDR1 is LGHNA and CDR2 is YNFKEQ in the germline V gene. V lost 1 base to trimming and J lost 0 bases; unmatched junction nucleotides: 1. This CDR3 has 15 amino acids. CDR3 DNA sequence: TGTGCCAGCAGCCAAGCTAGCGGGGTCTCCTACGAGCAGTACTTC. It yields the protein CASSQASGVSYEQYF.

The CDR3 is CEGGQGEEKLFF. CDR3 DNA: TGTGAAGGGGGACAGGGGGAAGAAAAACTGTTTTTT. The rearrangement uses TRBV27 and TRBJ1-4; 11 nucleotides align to TRBD1. The germline V gene encodes CDR1 MNHEY and CDR2 SMNVEV (reference sequence). The CDR3 has 12 amino acids. The whole variable domain, remainder taken from reference TRBV27 and TRBJ1-4, is EAQVTQNPRYLITVTGKKLTVTCSQNMNHEYMSWYRQDPGLGLRQIYYSMNVEVTDKGDVPEGYKVSRKEKRNFPLILESPSPNQTSLYFCEGGQGEEKLFFGSGTQLSVL.

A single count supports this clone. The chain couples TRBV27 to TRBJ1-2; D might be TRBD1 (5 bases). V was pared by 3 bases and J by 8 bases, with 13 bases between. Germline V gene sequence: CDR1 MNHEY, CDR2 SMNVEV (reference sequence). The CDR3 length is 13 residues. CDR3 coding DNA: TGTGCCAGCAGTTTTGCAGGGTGGGAGGGCTACACCTTC. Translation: CASSFAGWEGYTF.

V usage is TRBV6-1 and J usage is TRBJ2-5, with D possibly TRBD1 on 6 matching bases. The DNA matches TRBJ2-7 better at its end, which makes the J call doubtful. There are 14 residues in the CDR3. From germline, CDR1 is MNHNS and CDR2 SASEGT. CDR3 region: CASSEAAGDYEQYF. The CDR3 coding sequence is TGTGCCAGCAGTGAAGCGGCAGGGGATTACGAGCAGTACTTC.

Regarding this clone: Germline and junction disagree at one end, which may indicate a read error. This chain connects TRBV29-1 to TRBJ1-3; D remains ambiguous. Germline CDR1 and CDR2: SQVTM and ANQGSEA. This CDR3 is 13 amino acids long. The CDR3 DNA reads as TGCAGCGTCTACGAGGATGCGGGAAGCACCATATATTTT. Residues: CSVYEDAGSTIYF.